This T cell receptor beta chain came from a study of CD8 T cells in Susac syndrome. Regarding the study as a whole: Clonal expansion was missing from Susac syndrome CD4+ T cell repertoires.

As concerns this clonotype: Its antigen is not identified.

The RNA input was 0.5 to 1 ug, and it was reverse transcribed with random hexamers. Amplification of TCR beta CDR3 by immunoSEQ multiplex PCR spanned 54 Vbeta and 13 Jbeta. TCRdb reanalysed the immunoSEQ multiplex PCR reads using MiXCR and keeps one entry per CDR3 protein. This table has roughly 130,000 distinct CDR3 sequences, 96% appearing once. The germline V gene has CDR1 MDHEN and CDR2 SYDVKM. Trimming stripped 4 bases from V and 0 bases from J, with 13 bases between. The CDR3 sequence is 16 residues long. This TCR derives from a human donor with Susac syndrome. The rearrangement links TRBV28 to TRBJ1-3; unclear D gene. Sequencing was performed on CD4+ T cells from PBMCs. The chain's CDR3 is CASSSPGGPSGNTIYF. The CDR3 nucleotides read TGTGCCAGCAGTTCGCCGGGCGGCCCCTCTGGAAACACCATATATTTT.